These 6 T cell receptor beta chains share one sample of origin, sequenced in a study of blood T cells in healthy people across ages. With a J-beta primer mix and a sample-barcoded 5' primer, a second PCR ran roughly 6 to 11 cycles. TCRdb used MiXCR to reprocess the 5' RACE reads, holding one entry per CDR3 protein. The sample yields roughly 1,000,000 distinct CDR3 sequences, approximately 26% seen once. This same sample was also taken into another study, of T cells of mothers and their children.

The sequenced sample consisted of blood. The receptors here all came from a girl aged 2 to 9 in good health.

The rearrangement joins TRBV20-1 to TRBJ2-1, with D possibly TRBD2 on 6 matching bases. Looked up from germline, CDR1 is DFQATT and CDR2 is SNEGSKA (reference sequence). V was cut by 3 bases and J by 10 bases, with 16 bases left in between. The length of the CDR3 is 13 residues. CDR3 DNA: TGCAGTGCTAGGGGGAGGAATGTAGAGGAGCAGTTCTTC. This encodes CSARGRNVEEQFF.

The chain joins TRBV6-1 to TRBJ1-4; no firm D call. The length of the CDR3 is 16 residues. Germline CDR1 MNHNS, CDR2 SASEGT. The germline V and J ends were trimmed by 1 base and 0 bases, with 9 bases remaining between them. For the CDR3, the DNA is TGTGCCAGCAGTGAAGGAGATTCTGCAACTAATGAAAAACTGTTTTTT. This gives the protein CASSEGDSATNEKLFF.

There are a few counts of this clonotype. The J gene is TRBJ1-2, the V gene TRBV4-3; perhaps TRBD1 as D (5 bases). CDR1 LGHNA and CDR2 YSLEER come from the germline V gene. The CDR3 is 15 amino acids. Trimming cost V 0 bases and J 6 bases, with 14 bases left between them. CDR3 residues: CASSQDLGTSDGYTF. The DNA for the CDR3 is TGCGCCAGCAGCCAAGATTTAGGGACCTCGGATGGCTACACCTTC.

This clonotype was counted a few times. V gene TRBV7-2 combines with J gene TRBJ1-6; the D gene is possibly TRBD1 (5 bases). This CDR3 has 19 residues. Trimming took off 4 bases at V and 2 bases at J, with 21 bases between the two ends. Germline assignment: CDR1 SGHTA and CDR2 FQGNSA. The CDR3 DNA follows: TGTGCCAGCAGCTCCCCACATACAGAGGGGATGACCTATAATTCACCCCTCCACTTT. Translated, it gives CASSSPHTEGMTYNSPLHF.

This clonotype was counted between two and nine times. The V call is TRBV4-2, the J call TRBJ2-7; 8 nucleotides align to TRBD1. CDR3 length: 15 amino acids. V trimming: 0 bases; J trimming: 2 bases; junction bases outside the gene matches: 3. Germline V gene lookup returns CDR1 LGHNA and CDR2 YNFKEQ. The CDR3 protein is CASSQEDRAPYEQYF. CDR3 nucleotides: TGTGCCAGCAGCCAAGAGGACAGGGCCCCCTACGAGCAGTACTTC.

This clonotype was counted between two and nine times. V and J are TRBV7-9 and TRBJ1-2; tentatively, D is TRBD1 (6 bases). Trimming removed 5 bases at V and 6 bases at J, with 19 bases between. This CDR3 is 15 amino acids long. Germline CDR1 is SEHNR and CDR2 is FQNEAQ (reference sequence). CDR3: CASSTYYDRSDGYTF. As DNA, the CDR3 is TGTGCCAGCAGCACCTACTATGACAGGTCGGATGGCTACACCTTC.